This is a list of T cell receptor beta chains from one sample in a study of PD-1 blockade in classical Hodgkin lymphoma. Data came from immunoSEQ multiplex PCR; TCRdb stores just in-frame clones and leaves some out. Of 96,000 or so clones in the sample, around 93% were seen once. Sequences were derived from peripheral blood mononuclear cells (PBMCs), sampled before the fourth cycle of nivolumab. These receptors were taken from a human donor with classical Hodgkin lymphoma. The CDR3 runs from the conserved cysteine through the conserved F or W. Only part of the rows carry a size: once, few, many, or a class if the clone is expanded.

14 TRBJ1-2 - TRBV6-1 CASSEWSKNYGYTF
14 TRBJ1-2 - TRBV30 CAWSVTENPGGYTF
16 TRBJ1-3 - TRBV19 CASRYLPGQGRNTIYF
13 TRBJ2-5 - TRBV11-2 CASSPGARETQYF
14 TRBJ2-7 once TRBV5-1 CASSPAAGTYEQYF
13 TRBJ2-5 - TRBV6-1 CASGGSRGETQYF
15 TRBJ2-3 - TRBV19 CANPSGREKTDTQYF
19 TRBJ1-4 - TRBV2 CASSARSQGLLLPNEKLFF
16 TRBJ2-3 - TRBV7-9 CASRPPPAGITDTQYF
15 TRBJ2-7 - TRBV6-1 CASSGLEAGYNEQYF
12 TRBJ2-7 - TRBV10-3 CAISARSYEQYF
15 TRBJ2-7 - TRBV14 CASSHAGTGLNEQYF
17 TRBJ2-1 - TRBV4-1 CASSHEQPINSYNEQFF
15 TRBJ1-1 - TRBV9 CASSPSGGLNTEAFF
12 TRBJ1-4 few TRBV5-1 CASSLYGEKLFF